Given below is one T cell receptor (beta chain) in context. No antigen is known for it. Within one base of it there is no much larger clone, and no base qualities were kept. The CDR3 sequence holds 13 residues, the cysteine and phenylalanine included. The CDR3 DNA has 39 bases and is translated from base 1. For CDR1 and CDR2, the germline V gene (reference sequence) lists MNHEY and SMNVEV. V drops 1 base and J drops 4 bases, leaving 7 bases in between. Donors formed part of the validation cohort, which comprised 95 to 150 subjects and was distinct from the first cohort of 690 or so subjects. The library relied on the immunoSEQ multiplex PCR assay. The paper's data handling went like this. A statistical classification framework was built to diagnose cytomegalovirus status from the catalog of TCR beta chain sequences. TCRdb obtained this table from immuneACCESS and retained in-frame rearrangements with V and J assigned. These tables miss some clones; where compared with another copy, unresolved V genes account for less than half of the shortfall, and the remainder is unexplained. V, J and clone size derive from that table, while D and trimming were established from the DNA sequence. Across this sample there are over 200,000 clones, with roughly 87% seen only once. The biggest ten clones account for about 2% of the sample.

The data originate from a study of cytomegalovirus exposure and HLA in healthy donors (dated by TCRdb to 2015 to 2018). Describing the broader study: According to a later analysis, the roughly 120 validation repertoires were produced on the same platform as the 680 or so repertoires of the first cohort. To predict cytomegalovirus infection status, the study brought together high-throughput TCR immunosequencing, statistical association of individual TCRs with disease status, and machine learning. The study aimed to test whether cataloging public T cell receptors could reveal signatures of past pathogen exposure. Along with the approximately 600-subject first cohort, a separate validation cohort of over 90 different subjects was used.

Overall study outcomes, separate from this receptor: The authors suggested that the approach could potentially be extended to other disease states and immunological phenotypes. A few of the identified cytomegalovirus-associated TCR beta chains were confirmed in vitro to be specific for cytomegalovirus antigens. A later analysis found that TCRs clustered in the first cohort also tended to co-occur in the roughly 110 validation repertoires, with 90% to 95% of cluster scores above 0. In both the original and validation cohorts, the classifier was reported to diagnose cytomegalovirus status with high specificity and sensitivity. Across donors, most TCR sequences were observed very rarely, whereas some public TCRs were present in many individuals. The study gave a list of 150 to 200 TCR beta chains associated with cytomegalovirus. The validation cohort had no HLA typing available for a later analysis, so co-occurrence within that cohort was assessed over all 130 or so repertoires.

This TCR was recovered from a woman aged 18-30 years in good health and CMV-seropositive. Sequenced: PBMCs. The V and J genes are TRBV27 and TRBJ1-1; the D segment cannot be called with confidence. DNA sequence: TGTGCCAGCAGTTTATGGGAGGGCACTGAAGCTTTCTTT. Its product reads: CASSLWEGTEAFF.